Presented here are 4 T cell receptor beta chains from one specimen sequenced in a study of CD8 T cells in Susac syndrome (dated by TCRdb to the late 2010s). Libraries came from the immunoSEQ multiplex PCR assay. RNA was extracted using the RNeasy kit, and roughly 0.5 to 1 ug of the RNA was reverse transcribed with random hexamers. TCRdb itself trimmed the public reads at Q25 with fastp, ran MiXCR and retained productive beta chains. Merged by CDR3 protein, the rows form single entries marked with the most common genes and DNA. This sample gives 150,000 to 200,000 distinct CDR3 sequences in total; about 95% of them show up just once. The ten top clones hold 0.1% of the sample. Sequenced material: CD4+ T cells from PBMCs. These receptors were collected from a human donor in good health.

DNA for the CDR3: TGCAGTGCTAGAGATAACACCCCCGGAGCTTTCTTT. This gives the protein CSARDNTPGAFF. This sequence joins TRBV20-1 and TRBJ1-1; D gene unclear. The CDR3 length is 12 residues. The V and J ends lost 0 bases and 10 bases respectively, with 12 bases between them. Germline lookup yields CDR1 DFQATT and CDR2 SNEGSKA (reference sequence).

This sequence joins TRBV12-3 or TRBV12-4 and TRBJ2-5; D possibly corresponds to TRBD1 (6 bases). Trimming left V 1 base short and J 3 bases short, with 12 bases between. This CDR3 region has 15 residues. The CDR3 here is CASSLGTATKETQYF. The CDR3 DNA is TGTGCCAGCAGTTTAGGGACAGCAACCAAAGAGACCCAGTACTTC.

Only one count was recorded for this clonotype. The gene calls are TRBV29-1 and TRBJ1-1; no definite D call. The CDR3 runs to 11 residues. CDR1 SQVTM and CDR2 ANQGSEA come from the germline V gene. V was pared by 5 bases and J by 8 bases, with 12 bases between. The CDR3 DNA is TGCAGCGTTCGCCCTTTCGCGGAAGCTTTCTTT. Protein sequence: CSVRPFAEAFF.

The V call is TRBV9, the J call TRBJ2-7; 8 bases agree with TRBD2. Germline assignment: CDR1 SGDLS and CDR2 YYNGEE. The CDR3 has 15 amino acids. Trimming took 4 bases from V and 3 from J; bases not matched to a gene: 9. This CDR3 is CASSPSGSRYYEQYF. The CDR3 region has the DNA TGTGCCAGCAGCCCAAGCGGGAGCCGCTACTACGAGCAGTACTTC.